This T cell receptor (beta chain) was captured in a study of breast tumors, draining lymph nodes, adjacent tissues. The lymph nodes were axillary draining lymph nodes from breast cancer patients. TCRdb passed the multiplex PCR reads through MiXCR, listing each CDR3 protein once. In the table there are 160,000 or so distinct CDR3 sequences, about 30% of which are singletons. Of note for this clonotype: A clone one base away is much larger, so this may be a read error.

Germline CDR1 and CDR2: SGHVS and FNYEAQ. CDR3 size: 15 residues. The source is a female donor with breast cancer. Some clones in this sample may be carry-over from other donors' samples. Sequences were obtained from axillary lymph node tissue. V usage is TRBV7-6 and J usage is TRBJ2-5; TRBD1 aligns across 9 bases. The CDR3 DNA reads as TGTGCCAGCAGCTTAGTACAGGGGGCCCGAGAGACCCAGCACTTC. Protein: CASSLVQGARETQHF. Full variable domain (outside the CDR3, taken from reference TRBV7-6 and TRBJ2-5): GAGVSQSPRYKVTKRGQDVALRCDPISGHVSLYWYRQALGQGPEFLTYFNYEAQQDKSGLPNDRFSAERPEGSISTLTIQRTEQRDSAMYRCASSLVQGARETQHFGPGTRLLVL.